A single sample is the source of the 30 T cell receptor beta chains below, sequenced in a study of blood T cell repertoires in COVID-19. Here immunoSEQ multiplex PCR was the method, and the copy in TCRdb shows in-frame clones only, minus some. Of roughly 150,000 clones listed, approximately 86% are singletons. Input material: peripheral blood. The receptor source for this set is a woman older than 75 with COVID-19, enrolled during active disease.

This clone was picked up many times. The genes are TRBV10-1 and TRBJ1-1; 10 nucleotides line up with TRBD1. Trimming took 3 bases from V and 3 from J; bases not matched to a gene: 10. Germline V gene data show CDR1 as WNHNN and CDR2 as SYGVQD (reference sequence). This CDR3 has 17 residues. The CDR3 nucleotides are TGCGCCAGCAGTGATCCGGGACAGGGGAGTTGGGACACTGAAGCTTTCTTT. Translated, it gives CASSDPGQGSWDTEAFF.

The chain uses TRBV28 and TRBJ2-1; 8 nucleotides align to TRBD2. The CDR3 runs to 17 residues. Trimming cost V 4 bases and J 9 bases; bases outside gene matches: 17. From germline, CDR1 is MDHEN and CDR2 SYDVKM. The CDR3 spells CASSSISPGLVIPEQFF. CDR3 bases: TGTGCCAGCAGTTCTATCTCACCGGGACTAGTTATTCCTGAGCAGTTCTTC.

V gene TRBV5-6 combines with J gene TRBJ1-2; 10 nucleotides agree with TRBD1. The V and J ends lost 2 bases and 4 bases, in that order; junction bases with no gene match: 5. The germline V gene encodes CDR1 SGHDT and CDR2 YYEEEE. The CDR3 is 15 amino acids. The DNA of the CDR3 is TGTGCCAGCAGCTTCGGACAGGGGGTAGGCTATGGCTACACCTTC. Translating it yields CASSFGQGVGYGYTF.

The V and J genes are TRBV7-3 and TRBJ1-1, with no clear D. Trimming took 4 bases from V and 7 from J, leaving 13 bases between them. CDR1 and CDR2 from the germline V gene are SGHTA and FQGTGA. This CDR3 comprises 13 residues. CDR3 DNA: TGTGCCAGCAGCTCGGGCCGTCGGGGTGAAGCTTTCTTT. Amino acids: CASSSGRRGEAFF.

The chain carries TRBV5-1 and TRBJ2-3; unclear D gene. Trimming took off 4 bases at V and 4 bases at J, with 13 bases between the two ends. CDR1 is SGHRS, CDR2 YFSETQ, per germline. The CDR3 is 14 amino acids. CDR3 DNA sequence: TGCGCCAGCAGCCCCGTTGGCCCCCCAGATACGCAGTATTTT. It codes for CASSPVGPPDTQYF.

Worth noting for this clone: Distinct nucleotide sequences in the sample also encode this CDR3. V usage is TRBV19 and J usage is TRBJ1-1; D ambiguous. The CDR3 totals 13 residues. The germline gives CDR1 LNHDA, CDR2 SQIVND (reference sequence). Between the trimmed V and J ends, which lost 3 bases and 1 base, there was a span of 6 bases. CDR3 loop: CASSITGNTEAFF. CDR3 coding DNA: TGTGCCAGTAGTATCACGGGGAACACTGAAGCTTTCTTT.

CDR3: CSVSPGQALISREQYF. CDR3 DNA: TGCAGCGTCTCCCCCGGACAGGCTTTAATATCTCGGGAGCAGTACTTC. The genes are TRBV29-1 and TRBJ2-7; 7 bases are shared with TRBD1. The CDR3 runs to 16 residues. Per germline, CDR1 SQVTM and CDR2 ANQGSEA. V was pared by 6 bases and J by 7 bases, with 21 bases of the junction left unmatched.

The rearrangement links TRBV2 to TRBJ1-5; D is uncertain. The germline V and J ends were trimmed by 6 bases and 3 bases, with 9 bases remaining between them. CDR3 length: 13 residues. Germline-derived CDR1 and CDR2 are SNHLY and FYNNEI. The CDR3 region is CASRLFTNQPQHF. The CDR3 bases are TGTGCCAGCAGACTTTTTACCAATCAGCCCCAGCATTTT.

The gene calls are TRBV28 and TRBJ2-1; 9 nucleotides agree with TRBD2. V shed 1 base, J shed 8 bases, and the junction held 12 bases outside the gene matches. Per the germline V gene, CDR1 is MDHEN and CDR2 is SYDVKM. The CDR3 runs to 17 residues. The DNA of the CDR3 is TGTGCCAGCAGTTTATCCCTAAGGGTAGCGGGAGCGGATGAGCAGTTCTTC. Translated, it gives CASSLSLRVAGADEQFF.

The CDR3 DNA is TGTGCCAGCAGCCGGGGGAAAGGAGAGACCCAGTACTTC. Translating gives CASSRGKGETQYF. V gene TRBV7-2 combines with J gene TRBJ2-5, with D maybe TRBD2 (6 bases). The CDR3 is 13 amino acids. V was clipped by 5 bases and J by 4 bases, with 11 bases between them. Germline CDR1 SGHTA, CDR2 FQGNSA.

The chain combines TRBV27 with TRBJ2-4, with 7 nucleotides matching TRBD2. CDR3 length: 13 amino acids. Germline-derived CDR1 and CDR2 are MNHEY and SMNVEV (reference sequence). The ends lost 10 bases at V and 8 bases at J; junction bases unmatched: 11. The CDR3 loop reads CATWGGLDDIQYF. CDR3 nucleotide sequence: TGTGCCACCTGGGGGGGACTTGATGACATTCAGTACTTC.

This clone was picked up a small number of times. V gene TRBV28 combines with J gene TRBJ1-4, with 10 positions matching TRBD1. The CDR3 covers 18 residues. V shed 3 bases, J shed 1 base, and the junction held 8 bases outside the gene matches. Germline V CDR1 and CDR2: MDHEN, SYDVKM. In DNA, the CDR3 is TGTGCCAGCAGTTTGATTGGACAGGGGGTGGGAACTAATGAAAAACTGTTTTTT. As protein: CASSLIGQGVGTNEKLFF.

The J gene is TRBJ1-2, the V gene TRBV12-3 or TRBV12-4; 7 positions match TRBD1. Trimming took 6 bases from V and 2 from J; bases not matched to a gene: 3. The length of the CDR3 is 13 residues. CDR3 in DNA: TGTGCCAGCAGCACGACAGGGAACTATGGCTACACCTTC. Translating gives CASSTTGNYGYTF.

This chain links TRBV6-5 with TRBJ2-2; possible D gene TRBD2, 6 bases. Trimming shortened V by 0 bases and J by 2 bases, and 10 bases separated the two germline ends. The germline gives CDR1 MNHEY, CDR2 SVGAGI. The CDR3 sequence is 16 residues long. The CDR3 is CASSYSAGPNTGELFF. CDR3 DNA: TGTGCCAGCAGTTACTCGGCGGGACCAAACACCGGGGAGCTGTTTTTT.

The V gene is TRBV10-3, the J gene TRBJ2-5; 12 bases align to TRBD1. The CDR3 has 15 amino acids. Trimming took 8 bases from V and 5 from J; bases not matched to a gene: 9. CDR1 and CDR2 from the germline V gene are ENHRY and SYGVKD. DNA for the CDR3: TGTGCCATCTCAGGGACAGGGGGCTTCATCGAGACCCAGTACTTC. As protein: CAISGTGGFIETQYF.

The chain recombines TRBV5-1 with TRBJ1-1; D call uncertain. V was clipped by 6 bases and J by 0 bases, with 12 bases between them. This CDR3 has 14 amino acids. The germline V gene has CDR1 SGHRS and CDR2 YFSETQ. The CDR3: CASTWGGLNTEAFF. The CDR3 DNA sequence: TGCGCCAGCACCTGGGGAGGCCTGAACACTGAAGCTTTCTTT.

The rearrangement uses TRBV27 and TRBJ1-1, with a tentative D call TRBD1 (5 bases). This CDR3 is 16 amino acids long. The V end was cut by 5 bases, the J end by 0 bases, with 16 bases between. Germline V gene lookup returns CDR1 MNHEY and CDR2 SMNVEV (reference sequence). CDR3 coding DNA: TGTGCCAGCAGTCAATTGGGGAGGGGCGTGAACACTGAAGCTTTCTTT. Protein product: CASSQLGRGVNTEAFF.

The rearrangement links TRBV7-3 to TRBJ1-4, with 7 bases matching TRBD1. This CDR3 comprises 13 residues. V lost 5 bases to trimming and J lost 7 bases; unmatched junction nucleotides: 4. CDR1 and CDR2 from the germline V gene are SGHTA and FQGTGA. CDR3: CASSRDSGEKLFF. In nucleotides, the CDR3 is TGTGCCAGCAGCCGGGACAGTGGTGAAAAACTGTTTTTT.

The chain uses TRBV6-5 and TRBJ1-1; 9 nucleotides line up with TRBD1. The CDR3 has 13 amino acids. J gave up 10 bases and V 3 bases, and 6 bases lay outside the gene matches. Germline V gene data show CDR1 as MNHEY and CDR2 as SVGAGI. CDR3 nucleotide sequence: TGTGCCAGCAGTTATGGGTTGACAGGGGGAGCTTTCTTT. It yields the protein CASSYGLTGGAFF.

This rearrangement joins TRBV19 to TRBJ1-4, with 12 bases aligning to TRBD1. The CDR3 is 13 amino acids. The junction had 8 bases not matched to a gene; V was cut back by 8 bases and J by 13 bases. CDR1 is LNHDA and CDR2 is SQIVND in the germline V gene (reference sequence). The CDR3 DNA is TGTGCCAGTCGGGACAGGGGGCTTCGCCGACTGTTTTTT. Translating gives CASRDRGLRRLFF.

This clone has a single count. V is TRBV29-1 and J is TRBJ2-1, with 7 bases aligning to TRBD2. The V gene end was trimmed by 3 bases and the J gene end by 9 bases; junction bases not matched to a gene: 20. Germline loops: CDR1 SQVTM, CDR2 ANQGSEA. The CDR3 has 17 amino acids. The chain's CDR3 is CSVEGVLRDYTPGEQFF. CDR3 sequence (DNA): TGCAGCGTTGAGGGGGTCCTCCGGGACTATACCCCGGGTGAGCAGTTCTTC.

The chain has TRBV6-5 and TRBJ2-5; 8 bases agree with TRBD1. Germline CDR1 is MNHEY and CDR2 is SVGAGI. CDR3 length: 15 amino acids. Trimming took 0 bases from V and 1 from J; bases not matched to a gene: 1. The CDR3 sequence is CASSYSGTGQETQYF. CDR3 sequence (DNA): TGTGCCAGCAGTTACTCCGGGACAGGCCAAGAGACCCAGTACTTC.

The rearrangement uses TRBV18 and TRBJ2-7; D gene ambiguous. Trimming removed 3 bases at V and 1 base at J, with 10 bases between. The germline gives CDR1 KGHSH, CDR2 LQKENI. The CDR3 length is 14 residues. The CDR3, as DNA: TGTGCCAGCTCACCTCTTCCGGGTTCCTACGAGCAGTACTTC. Its translation is CASSPLPGSYEQYF.

The genes are TRBV5-5 and TRBJ1-6; D not resolved. CDR1 SGHKS and CDR2 YYEKEE come from the germline V gene (reference sequence). This CDR3 spans 14 amino acids. Trimming pared 4 bases from V and 2 bases from J, leaving 7 bases between. CDR3 region: CASSPGTYNSPLHF. In DNA, the CDR3 is TGTGCCAGCAGCCCCGGGACCTATAATTCACCCCTCCACTTT.

Concerning this clone itself: This CDR3 is also generated by other DNA sequences in the sample. V is TRBV5-1 and J is TRBJ2-1; 9 bases line up with TRBD1. The junction had 4 bases not matched to a gene; V was cut back by 2 bases and J by 4 bases. The CDR3 has 15 amino acids. The germline V gene has CDR1 SGHRS and CDR2 YFSETQ. Written as DNA, the CDR3 is TGCGCCAGCAGCTTACAGGGGGCGAGTTACAATGAGCAGTTCTTC. Encoded protein: CASSLQGASYNEQFF.

The chain employs TRBV29-1 and TRBJ1-6, with a possible D match to TRBD1 (5 bases). Germline V gene data show CDR1 as SQVTM and CDR2 as ANQGSEA. This CDR3 spans 16 amino acids. Trimming pared 3 bases from V and 6 bases from J, leaving 18 bases between. In DNA, the CDR3 is TGCAGCGTTGAGCCAAGCGGGACCCGGGGTAATTCACCCCTCCACTTT. It codes for CSVEPSGTRGNSPLHF.

The rearrangement uses TRBV4-3 and TRBJ2-7; 9 positions agree with TRBD1. V lost 5 bases to trimming and J lost 3 bases; unmatched junction nucleotides: 2. Looked up from germline, CDR1 is LGHNA and CDR2 is YSLEER. The CDR3 is made up of 13 amino acids. CDR3 in DNA: TGCGCCAGCAGCAGGGACAGGGACTACGAGCAGTACTTC. Translation: CASSRDRDYEQYF.

The chain recombines TRBV18 with TRBJ1-3; perhaps TRBD1 as D (5 bases). CDR3 length equals 15 residues. Per the germline V gene, CDR1 is KGHSH and CDR2 is LQKENI. V lost 3 bases, J lost 0 bases, and 9 bases lay in between. CDR3 protein: CASSPGQSSGNTIYF. As DNA, the CDR3 is TGTGCCAGCTCACCGGGGCAGAGCTCTGGAAACACCATATATTTT.

The chain combines TRBV7-9 with TRBJ2-7, with D possibly matching TRBD1 (6 bases). V lost 5 bases to trimming and J lost 0 bases, with 17 bases between them. CDR1 SEHNR and CDR2 FQNEAQ come from the germline V gene (reference sequence). This CDR3 contains 16 residues. CDR3 sequence (DNA): TGTGCCAGCAGCCGGGCTTTGGACAGTAGCTCCTACGAGCAGTACTTC. Translated, it gives CASSRALDSSSYEQYF.

The J gene is TRBJ2-1, the V gene TRBV5-5; D is unresolved. Trimming left V 1 base short and J 2 bases short, with 13 bases between. Germline CDR1 is SGHKS and CDR2 is YYEKEE (reference sequence). The CDR3 contains 16 residues. This chain's CDR3 is CASSLRSENPYNEQFF. As DNA, the CDR3 is TGTGCCAGCAGCTTGCGTAGTGAGAACCCCTACAATGAGCAGTTCTTC.